This T cell receptor beta chain was recorded in a study of blood T cell repertoires in COVID-19. The CDR3 contains 15 residues. The V gene's germline CDR1 is MNHNY and CDR2 SVGAGI (reference sequence). V was pared by 1 base and J by 5 bases, with 9 bases between. Original analysis: Reference gene primer amplification gave estimated nucleated cell counts. Here immunoSEQ multiplex PCR was the method, and the copy in TCRdb shows in-frame clones only, minus some. Clonal size and the V and J genes are those of that table, whereas D and trimming came from the DNA. The table lists 200,000 to 300,000 clones, around 85% of them singletons.

The origin of this receptor is a woman aged 80 or older with acute or convalescent COVID-19. The sample taken for sequencing was peripheral blood. The chain links TRBV6-6 to TRBJ1-6; D not resolved. The CDR3 region has the DNA TGTGCCAGCAGTTACTTGTCGGGGAATAATTCACCCCTCCACTTT. It encodes CASSYLSGNNSPLHF.